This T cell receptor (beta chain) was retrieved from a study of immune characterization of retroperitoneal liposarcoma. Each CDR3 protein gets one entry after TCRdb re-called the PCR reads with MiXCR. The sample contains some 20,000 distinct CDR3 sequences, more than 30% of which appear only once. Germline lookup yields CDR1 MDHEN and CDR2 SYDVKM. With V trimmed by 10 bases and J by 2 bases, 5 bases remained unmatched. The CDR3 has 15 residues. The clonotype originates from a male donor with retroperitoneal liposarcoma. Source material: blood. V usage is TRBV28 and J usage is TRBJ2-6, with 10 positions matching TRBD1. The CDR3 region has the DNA TGTGCCACCCGACAGGGGGCCACTGGGGCCAACGTCCTGACTTTC. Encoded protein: CATRQGATGANVLTF.